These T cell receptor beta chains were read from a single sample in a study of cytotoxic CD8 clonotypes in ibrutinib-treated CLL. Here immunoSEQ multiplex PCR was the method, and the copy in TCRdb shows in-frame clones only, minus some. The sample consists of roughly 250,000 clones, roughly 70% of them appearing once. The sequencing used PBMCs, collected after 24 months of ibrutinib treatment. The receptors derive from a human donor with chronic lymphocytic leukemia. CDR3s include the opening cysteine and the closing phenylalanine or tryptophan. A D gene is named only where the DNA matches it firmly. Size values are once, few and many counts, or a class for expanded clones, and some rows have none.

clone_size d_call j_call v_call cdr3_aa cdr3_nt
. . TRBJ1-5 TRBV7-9 CASSLGGGNQPQHF TGTGCCAGCAGCTTAGGCGGAGGGAATCAGCCCCAGCATTTT
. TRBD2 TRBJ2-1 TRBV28 CASERGDSYNEQFF TGTGCCAGCGAGCGGGGGGACTCCTACAATGAGCAGTTCTTC
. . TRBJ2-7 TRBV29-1 CSVGMEGEQYF TGCAGCGTTGGTATGGAAGGCGAGCAGTACTTC
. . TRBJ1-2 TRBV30 CAWSPQGHGYTF TGTGCCTGGAGTCCCCAGGGGCATGGCTACACCTTC
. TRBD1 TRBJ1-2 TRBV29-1 CSVSPRLYRGRGYTF TGCAGCGTTTCACCTAGACTGTACAGGGGTCGGGGCTACACCTTC
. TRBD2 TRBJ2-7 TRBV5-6 CASSVAGSYEQYF TGTGCCAGCAGTGTAGCGGGCTCCTACGAGCAGTACTTC
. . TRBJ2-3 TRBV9 CASSVRDRADTQYF TGTGCCAGCAGCGTCAGGGATAGGGCAGATACGCAGTATTTT
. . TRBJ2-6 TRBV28 CASSSHRAGANVLTF TGTGCCAGCAGTTCTCACAGGGCGGGGGCCAACGTCCTGACTTTC
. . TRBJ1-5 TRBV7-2 CASSPLRGLVSNQPQHF TGTGCCAGCAGCCCACTTAGGGGCCTCGTTAGCAATCAGCCCCAGCATTTT
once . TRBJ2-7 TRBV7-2 CASSSNPDSLGEQYF TGTGCCAGCAGCTCCAATCCAGACAGTCTAGGCGAGCAGTACTTC
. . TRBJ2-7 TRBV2 CASSGRRGVRSYEQYF TGTGCCAGCAGTGGGCGTCGGGGCGTTAGGTCCTACGAGCAGTACTTC
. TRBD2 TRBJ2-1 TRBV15 CATSRVEGGAYNEQFF TGTGCCACCAGCAGAGTGGAGGGAGGGGCGTACAATGAGCAGTTCTTC
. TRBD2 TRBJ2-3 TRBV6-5 CASRHPGLAGDTQYF TGTGCCAGCAGACACCCGGGACTAGCGGGAGATACGCAGTATTTT
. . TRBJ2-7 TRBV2 CASSEGGTGTYEQYF TGTGCCAGCAGTGAAGGGGGGACCGGCACTTACGAGCAGTACTTC
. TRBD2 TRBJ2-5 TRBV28 CASSRTSEDQETQYF TGTGCCAGCAGTCGGACTAGCGAAGATCAAGAGACCCAGTACTTC
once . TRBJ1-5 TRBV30 CAWSRQDYNQPQHF TGTGCCTGGAGTCGGCAGGACTACAATCAGCCCCAGCATTTT
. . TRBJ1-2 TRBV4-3 CASSPRDGGGYGYTF TGCGCCAGCAGCCCAAGGGACGGGGGCGGCTATGGCTACACCTTC
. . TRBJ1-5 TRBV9 CASSVEPSNQPQHF TGTGCCAGCAGCGTAGAACCTAGCAATCAGCCCCAGCATTTT
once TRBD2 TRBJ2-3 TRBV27 CASSSPTSGRALDTQYF TGTGCCAGCAGTTCGCCCACTAGCGGGAGGGCCTTAGATACGCAGTATTTT
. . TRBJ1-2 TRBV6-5 CATVPAALANYGYTF TGTGCCACAGTACCCGCGGCACTAGCTAACTATGGCTACACCTTC
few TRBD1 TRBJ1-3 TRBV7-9 CASSPDRVSGNTIYF TGTGCCAGCAGCCCCGACAGGGTATCAGGAAACACCATATATTTT
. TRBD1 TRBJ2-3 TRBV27 CASSRSRGLSTDTQYF TGTGCCAGCAGCCGCAGCAGGGGGCTTAGCACAGATACGCAGTATTTT
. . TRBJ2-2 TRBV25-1 CASSDGQGLTGELFF TGTGCCAGCAGTGACGGGCAAGGCTTGACCGGGGAGCTGTTTTTT
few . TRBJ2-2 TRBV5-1 CASSLDSRGVGELFF TGCGCCAGCAGCTTGGATTCCAGGGGTGTAGGGGAGCTGTTTTTT
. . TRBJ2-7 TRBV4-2 CASSQPSVAVGSYEQYF TGTGCCAGCAGCCAACCCTCGGTAGCGGTGGGGTCCTACGAGCAGTACTTC
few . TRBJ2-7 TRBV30 CAWSGTGNPEQYF TGTGCCTGGAGTGGAACAGGGAACCCCGAGCAGTACTTC
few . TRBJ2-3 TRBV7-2 CASSLISLSTDTQYF TGTGCCAGCAGCTTAATATCCCTTAGCACAGATACGCAGTATTTT
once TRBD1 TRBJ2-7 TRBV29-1 CSVETGGVYEQYF TGCAGCGTCGAAACAGGGGGAGTCTACGAGCAGTACTTC
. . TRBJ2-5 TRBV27 CASRSQNQETQYF TGTGCCAGCCGAAGTCAAAACCAGGAGACCCAGTACTTC
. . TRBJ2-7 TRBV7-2 CASSSASSYEQYF TGTGCCAGCAGCTCGGCGTCCTCCTACGAGCAGTACTTC
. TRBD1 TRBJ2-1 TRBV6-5 CASSYSVGTGYNEQFF TGTGCCAGCAGTTACTCCGTTGGGACAGGGTACAATGAGCAGTTCTTC
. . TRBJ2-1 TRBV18 CASSPPKTRSYNEQFF TGTGCCAGCTCACCACCCAAGACTAGATCCTACAATGAGCAGTTCTTC
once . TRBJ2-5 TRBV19 CASSIGVTETQYF TGTGCCAGTAGTATAGGAGTTACCGAGACCCAGTACTTC
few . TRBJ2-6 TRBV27 CASRQGLSGANVLTF TGTGCCTCACGTCAGGGACTCTCTGGGGCCAACGTCCTGACTTTC
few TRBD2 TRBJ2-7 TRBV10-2 CASLTSGVPYEQYF TGCGCCAGTTTGACTAGCGGGGTCCCTTACGAGCAGTACTTC
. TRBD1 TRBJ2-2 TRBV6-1 CASSGDRVNTGELFF TGTGCCAGCAGTGGGGACAGGGTCAACACCGGGGAGCTGTTTTTT
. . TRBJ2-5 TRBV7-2 CASSLYQETQYF TGTGCCAGCAGCTTATACCAAGAGACCCAGTACTTC
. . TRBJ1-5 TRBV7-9 CASSPRGGGNQPQHF TGTGCCAGCAGCCCCAGAGGGGGGGGAAATCAGCCCCAGCATTTT
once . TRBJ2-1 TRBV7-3 CASSALLEGEQFF TGTGCCAGCAGCGCCCTTCTAGAGGGTGAGCAGTTCTTC
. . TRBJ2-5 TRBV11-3 CASSLGEGITQETQYF TGTGCCAGCAGCTTAGGCGAAGGGATCACCCAAGAGACCCAGTACTTC
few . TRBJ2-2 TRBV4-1 CASSQDNRGRLFF TGCGCCAGCAGCCAAGACAACCGAGGAAGGCTGTTTTTT
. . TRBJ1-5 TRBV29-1 CSVGGFNQPQHF TGCAGCGTTGGGGGTTTCAATCAGCCCCAGCATTTT
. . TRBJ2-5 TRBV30 CAGENDRKETQYF TGTGCCGGGGAAAACGACAGAAAAGAGACCCAGTACTTC
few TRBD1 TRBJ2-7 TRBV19 CASKFGTASYEQYF TGTGCCAGTAAGTTTGGGACAGCCTCCTACGAGCAGTACTTC
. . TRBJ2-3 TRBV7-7 CASSTRFADTQYF TGTGCTAGCAGTACTAGGTTTGCCGATACGCAGTATTTT
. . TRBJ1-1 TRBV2 CASSGSYTEAFF TGTGCCAGCAGCGGGAGTTACACTGAAGCTTTCTTT
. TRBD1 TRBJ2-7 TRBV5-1 CASSFKLPGQGIYEQYF TGCGCCAGCAGCTTTAAACTACCGGGACAGGGGATTTACGAGCAGTACTTC
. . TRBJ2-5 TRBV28 CASSFMALQETQYF TGTGCCAGCAGTTTCATGGCCCTTCAAGAGACCCAGTACTTC
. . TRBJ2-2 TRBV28 CASSLGVGRGNTGELFF TGTGCCAGCAGTTTAGGTGTCGGCAGGGGAAACACCGGGGAGCTGTTTTTT
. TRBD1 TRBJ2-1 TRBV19 CASRTGQSYNEQFF TGTGCCAGTAGAACGGGACAGTCGTACAATGAGCAGTTCTTC
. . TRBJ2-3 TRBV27 CASSLNLDTQYF TGTGCCAGCAGTTTAAATCTAGATACGCAGTATTTT
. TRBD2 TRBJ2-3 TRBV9 CASSAPSASGTDTQYF TGTGCCAGCAGCGCACCATCGGCTAGCGGTACAGATACGCAGTATTTT
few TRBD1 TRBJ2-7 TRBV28 CASSLSGTGAYEQYF TGTGCCAGCAGTTTATCCGGGACAGGGGCCTACGAGCAGTACTTC
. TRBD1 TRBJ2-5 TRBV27 CASSWRQGRQETQYF TGTGCCAGCAGTTGGAGACAGGGAAGACAAGAGACCCAGTACTTC
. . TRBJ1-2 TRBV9 CASSHSMYGYTF TGTGCCAGCAGCCACAGCATGTATGGCTACACCTTC